This entry is about one T cell receptor (beta chain). Its antigen remains unknown. Study donors comprised healthy, HIV-negative adults devoid of recent acute infection or vaccination. TCRdb's table, derived via immunoSEQ multiplex PCR, lists solely in-frame clones and lacks some. The sample lists millions of clones, 90% to 95% occurring once. The entry originates in a study of shared clonotypes between healthy human individuals. The study, taken as a whole, reports: Generally, naive subsets came out with larger estimated richness than memory subsets.

The V gene's germline CDR1 is SGDLS and CDR2 YYNGEE. The CDR3 has 18 residues. Between the trimmed V and J ends, which lost 3 bases and 2 bases, there was a span of 23 bases. The sequenced material came from naive CD4+ T cells sorted from blood. The sample's subset: CD45RA+ positively selected. This chain joins TRBV9 and TRBJ1-2, with D possibly matching TRBD1 (5 bases). This TCR derives from a man aged 18 to 30 in good health. The CDR3 loop reads CASSGLGGPKLANYGYTF. Written as DNA, the CDR3 is TGTGCCAGCAGCGGGTTGGGGGGACCAAAACTCGCAAACTATGGCTACACCTTC. The full variable domain, rest sourced from reference TRBV9 and TRBJ1-2, is DSGVTQTPKHLITATGQRVTLRCSPRSGDLSVYWYQQSLDQGLQFLIQYYNGEERAKGNILERFSAQQFPDLHSELNLSSLELGDSALYFCASSGLGGPKLANYGYTFGSGTRLTVV.